Sequencing of this T cell receptor beta chain was carried out in a study of shared clonotypes between healthy human individuals. Study-level information: The cohort had two women and a few men, ages 18 to 49.

CDR3 length equals 15 residues. V was pared by 4 bases and J by 1 base, with 12 bases between. CDR1 and CDR2 (germline): SGHNT, YYREEE (reference sequence). Generated by immunoSEQ multiplex PCR, the TCRdb table keeps only in-frame clones and is missing some. The sample yields more than 1,200,000 clones, just under 99% seen once. This sequence was found in a young man in good health. The genes are TRBV5-4 and TRBJ2-1, with D unresolved. Material: naive CD4+ T cells sorted from blood. Subset here: CD45RA+ positively selected. CDR3 protein: CASSMGSPSYNEQFF. As DNA, the CDR3 is TGTGCCAGCAGCATGGGAAGCCCTTCCTACAATGAGCAGTTCTTC. Supplemented by reference TRBV5-4 and TRBJ2-1, the full variable domain reads ETGVTQSPTHLIKTRGQQVTLRCSSQSGHNTVSWYQQALGQGPQFIFQYYREEENGRGNFPPRFSGLQFPNYSSELNVNALELDDSALYLCASSMGSPSYNEQFFGPGTRLTVL.